This T cell receptor beta chain was observed in a study of molecular identifiers for immune sequencing clone quantification. Study conclusions and caveats: One cell's worth of spiked Jurkat TCR RNA was reportedly detectable among about 930,000 naive cells. A shared barcode on identical TCR molecules could lead to underestimated sizes for highly expanded clones.

Methods described previously, with TCR primers listed, were used for bulk TCR libraries. Each CDR3 protein gets one entry after TCRdb re-called the PCR reads with MiXCR. The sample consists of nearly 650,000 distinct CDR3 sequences, about 25% of them appearing once. As for this clonotype: What it recognizes is unknown.

The sorting of naive CD8 T cells used the CD8+CD4-CCR7+CD45RA+ phenotype. Trimming took 2 bases from V and 7 from J, leaving 14 bases between them. This CDR3 has 14 amino acids. Germline CDR1 and CDR2: SGHTA and FQGNSA. The V and J genes are TRBV7-2 and TRBJ2-5, with D possibly TRBD1 on 6 matching bases. The sequence was obtained from a human donor in good health. Some libraries in this study had Jurkat cell RNA spiked in. Sample: naive CD8+ T cells from blood, with Jurkat cell RNA spiked in. Subset meaning: FACS-sorted CD8+CD4-CCR7+CD45RA+ naive T cells. CDR3: CASSLPMRGGTQYF. In DNA, the CDR3 is TGTGCCAGCAGCTTACCCATGCGAGGGGGGACCCAGTACTTC.